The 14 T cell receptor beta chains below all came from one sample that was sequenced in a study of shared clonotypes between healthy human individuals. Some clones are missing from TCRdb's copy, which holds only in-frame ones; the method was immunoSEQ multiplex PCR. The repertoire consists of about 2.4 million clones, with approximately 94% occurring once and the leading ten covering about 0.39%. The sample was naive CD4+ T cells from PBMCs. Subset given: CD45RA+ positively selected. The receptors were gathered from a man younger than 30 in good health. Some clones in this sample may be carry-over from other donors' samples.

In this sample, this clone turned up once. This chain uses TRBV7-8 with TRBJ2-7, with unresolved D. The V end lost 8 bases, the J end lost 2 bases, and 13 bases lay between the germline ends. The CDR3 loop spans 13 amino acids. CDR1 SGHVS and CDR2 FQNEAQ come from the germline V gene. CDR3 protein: CASQVSPPYEQYF. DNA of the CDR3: TGTGCCAGCCAGGTTTCTCCTCCCTACGAGCAGTACTTC.

Here the CDR3 DNA reads TGTGCCAGCAGCTCCGGCCCCGGGGGCGGCGATACGCAGTATTTT. Amino acid sequence: CASSSGPGGGDTQYF. V is TRBV5-4 and J is TRBJ2-3; D possibly matches TRBD1 or TRBD2 (6 bases each). The CDR3 length is 15 residues. Trimming pared 3 bases from V and 6 bases from J, leaving 17 bases between. Germline V gene data show CDR1 as SGHNT and CDR2 as YYREEE (reference sequence).

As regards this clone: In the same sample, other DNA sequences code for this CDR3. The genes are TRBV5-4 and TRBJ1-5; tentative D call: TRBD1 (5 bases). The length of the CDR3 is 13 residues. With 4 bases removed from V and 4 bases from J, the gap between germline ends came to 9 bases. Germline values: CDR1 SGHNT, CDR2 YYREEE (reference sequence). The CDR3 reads CASSPGSNQPQHF. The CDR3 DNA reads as TGTGCCAGCAGCCCAGGGAGTAATCAGCCCCAGCATTTT.

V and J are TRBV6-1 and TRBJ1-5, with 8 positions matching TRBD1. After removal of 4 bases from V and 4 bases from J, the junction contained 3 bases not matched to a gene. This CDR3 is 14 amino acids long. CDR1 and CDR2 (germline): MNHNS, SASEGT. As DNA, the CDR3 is TGTGCCAGCAGTGGATACAGGGGGAATCAGCCCCAGCATTTT. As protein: CASSGYRGNQPQHF.

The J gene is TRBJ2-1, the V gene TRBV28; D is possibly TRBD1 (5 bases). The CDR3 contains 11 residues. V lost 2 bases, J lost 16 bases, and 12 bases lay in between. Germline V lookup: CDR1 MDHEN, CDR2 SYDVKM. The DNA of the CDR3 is TGTGCCAGCAGTTTACCAGGGTCTCTATTCTTC. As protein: CASSLPGSLFF. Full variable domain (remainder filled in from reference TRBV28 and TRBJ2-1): DVKVTQSSRYLVKRTGEKVFLECVQDMDHENMFWYRQDPGLGLRLIYFSYDVKMKEKGDIPEGYSVSREKKERFSLILESASTNQTSMYLCASSLPGSLFFGPGTRLTVL.

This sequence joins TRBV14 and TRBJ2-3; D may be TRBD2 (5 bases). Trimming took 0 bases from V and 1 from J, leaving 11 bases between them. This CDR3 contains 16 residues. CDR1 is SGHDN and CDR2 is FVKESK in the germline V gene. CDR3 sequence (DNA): TGTGCCAGCAGCCAAGATGACTACCTTCGCACAGATACGCAGTATTTT. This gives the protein CASSQDDYLRTDTQYF.

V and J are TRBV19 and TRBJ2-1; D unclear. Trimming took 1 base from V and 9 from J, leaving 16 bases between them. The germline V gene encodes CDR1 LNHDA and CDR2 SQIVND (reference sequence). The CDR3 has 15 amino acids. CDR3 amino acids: CASSIVWESAVEQFF. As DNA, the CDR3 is TGTGCCAGTAGTATAGTCTGGGAATCGGCAGTTGAGCAGTTCTTC.

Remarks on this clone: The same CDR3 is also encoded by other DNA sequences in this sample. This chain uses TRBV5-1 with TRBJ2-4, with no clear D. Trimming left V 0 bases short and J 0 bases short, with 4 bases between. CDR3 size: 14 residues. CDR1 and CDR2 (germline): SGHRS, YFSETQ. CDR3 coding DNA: TGCGCCAGCAGCTTGGCACTAGCCAAAAACATTCAGTACTTC. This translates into CASSLALAKNIQYF.

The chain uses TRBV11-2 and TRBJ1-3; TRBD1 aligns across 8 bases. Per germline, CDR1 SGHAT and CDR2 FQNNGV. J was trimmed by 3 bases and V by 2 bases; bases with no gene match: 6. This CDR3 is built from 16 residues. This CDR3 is CASSLNQGAGGNTIYF. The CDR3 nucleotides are TGTGCCAGCAGCTTAAATCAGGGGGCTGGTGGAAACACCATATATTTT.

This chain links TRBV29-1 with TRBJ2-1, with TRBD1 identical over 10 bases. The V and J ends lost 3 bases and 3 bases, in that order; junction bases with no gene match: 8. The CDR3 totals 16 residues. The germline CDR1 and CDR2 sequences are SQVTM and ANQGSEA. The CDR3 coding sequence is TGCAGCGTTGAGCATCCGACAGGGGGCAACTACAATGAGCAGTTCTTC. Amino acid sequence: CSVEHPTGGNYNEQFF.

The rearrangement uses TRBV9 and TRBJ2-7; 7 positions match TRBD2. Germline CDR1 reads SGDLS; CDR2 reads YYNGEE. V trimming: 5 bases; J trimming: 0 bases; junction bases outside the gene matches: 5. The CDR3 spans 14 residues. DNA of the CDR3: TGTGCCAGCAGTCGTAGCGGGTACTCCTACGAGCAGTACTTC. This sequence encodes CASSRSGYSYEQYF.

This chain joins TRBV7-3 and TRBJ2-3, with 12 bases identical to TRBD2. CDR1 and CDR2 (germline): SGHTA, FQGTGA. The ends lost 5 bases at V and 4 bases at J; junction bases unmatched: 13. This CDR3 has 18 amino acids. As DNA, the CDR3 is TGTGCCAGCAGCCCTGGACTAGCGGGACCTTTGGTCGCAGATACGCAGTATTTT. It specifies CASSPGLAGPLVADTQYF.

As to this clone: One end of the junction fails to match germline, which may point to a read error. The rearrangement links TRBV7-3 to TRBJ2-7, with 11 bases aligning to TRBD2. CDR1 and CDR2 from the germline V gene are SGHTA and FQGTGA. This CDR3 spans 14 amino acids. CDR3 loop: CASSVTGTSGEQYF. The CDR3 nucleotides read TGTGCCAGCAGCGTAACCGGGACTAGCGGCGAGCAGTACTTC. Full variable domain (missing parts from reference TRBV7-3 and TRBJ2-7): GAGVSQTPSNKVTEKGKYVELRCDPISGHTALYWYRQSLGQGPEFLIYFQGTGAADDSGLPNDRFFAVRPEGSVSTLKIQRTERGDSAVYLCASSVTGTSGEQYFGPGTRLTVT.

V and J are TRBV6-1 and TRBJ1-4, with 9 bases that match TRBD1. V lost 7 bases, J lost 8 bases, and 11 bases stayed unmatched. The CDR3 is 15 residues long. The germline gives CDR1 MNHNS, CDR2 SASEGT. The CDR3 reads CASTRTGVVGEKLFF. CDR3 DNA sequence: TGTGCCAGCACCCGGACAGGGGTCGTCGGCGAAAAACTGTTTTTT.